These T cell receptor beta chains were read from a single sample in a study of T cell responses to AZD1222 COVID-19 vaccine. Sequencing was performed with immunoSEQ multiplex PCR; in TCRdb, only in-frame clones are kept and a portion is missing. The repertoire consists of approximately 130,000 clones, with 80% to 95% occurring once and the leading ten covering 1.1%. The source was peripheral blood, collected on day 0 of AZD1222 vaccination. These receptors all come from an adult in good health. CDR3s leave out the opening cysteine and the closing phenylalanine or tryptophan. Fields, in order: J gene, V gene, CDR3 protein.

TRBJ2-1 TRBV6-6 ASIRTSGLGIWHEQF
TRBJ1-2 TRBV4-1 ASRYPGNGYT
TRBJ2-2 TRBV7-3 ASGALGRGDTGELF
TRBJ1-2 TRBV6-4 ASRPMGQGGNYGYT
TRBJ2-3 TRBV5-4 ASSPLLGGLAGVDTDTQY
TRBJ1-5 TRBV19 ASSSSGVWDNQPQH
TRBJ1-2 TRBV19 ASRRDRGIFEGYT
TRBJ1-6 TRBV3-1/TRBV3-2 ASSLTGNNSPLH
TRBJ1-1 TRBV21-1 ASSKNRTGLLVTEAF
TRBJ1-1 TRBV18 ASSPTQTGDGTEAF
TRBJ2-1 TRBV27 ASSLSPGLLGRWNNEQF
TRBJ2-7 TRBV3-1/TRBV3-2 ASSDIWGEQY
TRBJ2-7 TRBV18 ASSRLLAGVIIVYEQY
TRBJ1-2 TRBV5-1 ASSLGGGFYGYT
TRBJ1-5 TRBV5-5 ASSLTGVSQPQH
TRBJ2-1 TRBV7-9 ASSLVASGNYNEQF
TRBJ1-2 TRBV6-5 ASMTVYGYT
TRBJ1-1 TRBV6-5 ASRADRGRGEAF
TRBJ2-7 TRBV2 ASKVRGGDEQY
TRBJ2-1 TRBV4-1 ASSTRTSGFQFDNEQF
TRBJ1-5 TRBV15 ATSRDPNQPQH
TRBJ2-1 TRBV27 ASSTTLAASYNEQF
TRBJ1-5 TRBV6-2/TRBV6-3 ASSGQSSNQPQH
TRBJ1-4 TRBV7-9 ASSLSRASTNEKLF
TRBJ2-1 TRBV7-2 ASSPGVEYNEQF
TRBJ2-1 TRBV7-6 ASSLVDGSYNEQF
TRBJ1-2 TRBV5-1 ASSLNAGANYGYT
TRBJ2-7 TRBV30 AWSSTNYEQY
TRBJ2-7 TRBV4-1 ASSQDPPYGTSGSFSYEQY
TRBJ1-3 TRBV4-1 ASSQQMGGRALGNTIY
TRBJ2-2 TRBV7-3 ASSSKNTGELF
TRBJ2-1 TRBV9 ASSEYPASSPNEQF
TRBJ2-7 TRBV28 ATCRYYEQY
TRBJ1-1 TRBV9 ASSVGPGTEAF
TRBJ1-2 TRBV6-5 ASTDRVGYGYT
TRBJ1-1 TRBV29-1 SVEGGTGQGLLGTEAF
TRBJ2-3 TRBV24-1 ATSDLGLAGYSSTDTQY
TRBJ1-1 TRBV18 ASSPEVNREAF
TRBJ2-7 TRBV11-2 ASSLGVYEQY
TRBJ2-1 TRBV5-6 ASSLRNNNEQF
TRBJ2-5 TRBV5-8 ASSPVYQTGQETQY
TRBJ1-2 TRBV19 ASSSRTGNGYT
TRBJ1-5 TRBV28 ASSLWDGGSNQPQH
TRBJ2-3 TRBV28 ASSNPGLAGVGYEVTQY
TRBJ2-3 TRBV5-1 ASSYEGDTQY
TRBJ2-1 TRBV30 AIIARSSYNEQF
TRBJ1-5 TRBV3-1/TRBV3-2 ASSGGFNQPQH
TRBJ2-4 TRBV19 ASSKQGNSKNIQY
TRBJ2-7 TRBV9 ASSVALAGGEQY
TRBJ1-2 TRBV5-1 ASSLDRVYGYT
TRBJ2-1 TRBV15 ATSRDYREGYNEQF
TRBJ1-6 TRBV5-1 ASRGTPVYNSPLH
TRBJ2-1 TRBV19 ASCPGQSSYNEQF
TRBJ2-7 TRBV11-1 ASSLGVTGAYEQY
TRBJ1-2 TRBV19 ASSIGRGHSNYGYT
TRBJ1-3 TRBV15 ATSREGGGNTIY
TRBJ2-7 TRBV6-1 ASSEAGTPGYEQY
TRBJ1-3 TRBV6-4 ASSGTYENTIY
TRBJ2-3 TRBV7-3 ASSAGGSTDTQY
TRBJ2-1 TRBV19 ASSRPPDGRGEQF